The 31 T cell receptor beta chains below were found in one sample sequenced in a study of shared clonotypes between healthy human individuals. Selected positively for CCR7 and CD45RO-negative, naive CD8 cells excluded terminally differentiated effector memory CD45RA+ cells. The table came from immunoSEQ multiplex PCR; TCRdb's copy has only in-frame clones and leaves some out. This sample has approximately 1.9 million clones, with 93% found just once. The sample consisted of naive CD8+ T cells from PBMCs. All receptors come from a man between 18 and 29 years old in good health. Some clones in this sample may be carry-over from other donors' samples.

The rearrangement uses TRBV25-1 and TRBJ2-7; D call uncertain. The CDR3 covers 12 residues. Germline V CDR1 and CDR2: MGHDK, SYGVNS. V lost 4 bases to trimming and J lost 4 bases, with 8 bases between them. The DNA of the CDR3 is TGTGCCAGCAGTGTAGGATTATACGAGCAGTACTTC. Encoded protein: CASSVGLYEQYF.

This chain links TRBV29-1 with TRBJ2-7; D is uncertain. Trimming left V 5 bases short and J 4 bases short, with 6 bases between. The CDR3 consists of 10 residues. CDR1 and CDR2 from the germline V gene are SQVTM and ANQGSEA. This CDR3 is CSVLLYEQYF. CDR3 nucleotides: TGCAGCGTTCTTTTATACGAGCAGTACTTC.

The chain is built from TRBV19 and TRBJ2-7; maybe TRBD1 (6 bases). V was pared by 5 bases and J by 3 bases, with 17 bases between. The CDR3 contains 15 residues. Germline CDR1 is LNHDA and CDR2 is SQIVND (reference sequence). CDR3 in amino acids: CASSVETGTSYEQYF. The CDR3 nucleotides are TGTGCCAGTAGTGTCGAAACCGGGACAAGCTACGAGCAGTACTTC.

The chain carries TRBV29-1 and TRBJ2-7; TRBD1 matches 7 bases. Germline CDR1 SQVTM, CDR2 ANQGSEA. The CDR3 covers 15 residues. After removal of 2 bases from V and 2 bases from J, the junction contained 9 bases not matched to a gene. In nucleotides, the CDR3 is TGCAGCGTTGAACTAGACAGGGTTAGTACCTACGAGCAGTACTTC. This codes for CSVELDRVSTYEQYF.

This sequence joins TRBV19 and TRBJ2-6; D gene uncertain. The ends were cut back, 0 bases at V and 0 bases at J, with 6 bases in the middle. Germline lookup yields CDR1 LNHDA and CDR2 SQIVND (reference sequence). This CDR3 has 16 amino acids. DNA of the CDR3: TGTGCCAGTAGTATAGACTTTGACTCTGGGGCCAACGTCCTGACTTTC. It encodes CASSIDFDSGANVLTF.

J is TRBJ1-1 and V is TRBV5-5, with 10 bases fitting TRBD1. This CDR3 spans 16 amino acids. Germline V gives CDR1 SGHKS, CDR2 YYEKEE (reference sequence). The ends lost 4 bases at V and 2 bases at J; junction bases unmatched: 8. CDR3 nucleotides: TGTGCCAGCAGCCCGGAGGGACAGGGGACCAACACTGAAGCTTTCTTT. It yields the protein CASSPEGQGTNTEAFF.

The chain employs TRBV29-1 and TRBJ2-3; 12 positions agree with TRBD2. From germline, CDR1 is SQVTM and CDR2 ANQGSEA. V shed 0 bases, J shed 4 bases, and the junction held 17 bases outside the gene matches. The CDR3 loop spans 20 amino acids. CDR3 loop: CSVEETGLAGKTPSADTQYF. The CDR3, as DNA: TGCAGCGTTGAAGAGACCGGACTAGCGGGGAAGACACCTAGTGCAGATACGCAGTATTTT.

CDR3 coding DNA: TGTGCCAGCAGCTCGGGACTAGCGTCCCATGAGCAGTTCTTC. Its protein is CASSSGLASHEQFF. The chain joins TRBV13 to TRBJ2-1; 10 positions agree with TRBD2. V was clipped by 4 bases and J by 8 bases; unmatched bases: 5. CDR3 size: 14 residues. Germline V gene sequence: CDR1 PRHDT, CDR2 FYEKMQ (reference sequence).

The rearrangement joins TRBV5-1 to TRBJ2-1, with a weak D call TRBD2 (6 bases). The germline gives CDR1 SGHRS, CDR2 YFSETQ. The CDR3 sequence is 14 residues long. V lost 5 bases and J 6 bases, leaving 15 bases between the germline ends. The CDR3 sequence is CASSISVEGNEQFF. Here the CDR3 DNA reads TGCGCCAGCAGTATCTCCGTGGAGGGCAATGAGCAGTTCTTC. The variable domain in full, with the rest retrieved from reference TRBV5-1 and TRBJ2-1, is KAGVTQTPRYLIKTRGQQVTLSCSPISGHRSVSWYQQTPGQGLQFLFEYFSETQRNKGNFPGRFSGRQFSNSRSEMNVSTLELGDSALYLCASSISVEGNEQFFGPGTRLTVL.

This chain connects TRBV30 to TRBJ2-5; possible D gene TRBD2, 5 bases. V was shortened by 4 bases and J by 5 bases, with 14 bases between the two germline ends. The germline CDR1 and CDR2 sequences are GTSNPN and SVGIG (reference sequence). The CDR3 runs 13 residues. The CDR3 protein is CAWTLWTGETQYF. CDR3 in DNA: TGTGCCTGGACCCTATGGACTGGGGAGACCCAGTACTTC.

CDR3 nucleotides: TGTGCCAGCAGTTCGACTAGTTTCAATGAGCAGTTCTTC. This sequence encodes CASSSTSFNEQFF. The chain links TRBV27 to TRBJ2-1; tentatively, D is TRBD2 (6 bases). The CDR3 is 13 amino acids. CDR1 is MNHEY, CDR2 SMNVEV, per germline (reference sequence). Trimming left V 4 bases short and J 6 bases short, with 10 bases between.

The chain uses TRBV28 and TRBJ2-5; 10 bases map to TRBD1. Germline-derived CDR1 and CDR2 are MDHEN and SYDVKM. V gave up 6 bases and J gave up 3 bases; unmatched junction bases: 13. The CDR3 has 17 amino acids. The CDR3 spells CASRTDRLGQGEETQYF. Here the CDR3 DNA reads TGTGCCAGCAGGACCGACCGTTTAGGACAGGGGGAAGAGACCCAGTACTTC.

Comments on this clone: The sample holds other DNA sequences that translate to the same CDR3. The chain links TRBV7-9 to TRBJ2-1; no firm D call. Germline V gene data show CDR1 as SEHNR and CDR2 as FQNEAQ (reference sequence). This CDR3 has 14 amino acids. V lost 1 base, J lost 4 bases, and 8 bases lay in between. This CDR3 reads CASSLGLGYNEQFF. The DNA of the CDR3 is TGTGCCAGCAGCTTAGGTTTGGGGTACAATGAGCAGTTCTTC.

The chain carries TRBV2 and TRBJ2-7; the match to TRBD1 covers 10 bases. Trimming at V came to 8 bases and at J to 3 bases, leaving 7 bases not matched to a gene. The CDR3 is made up of 14 amino acids. Germline assignment: CDR1 SNHLY and CDR2 FYNNEI. The CDR3: CASLLRDRGYEQYF. Written as DNA, the CDR3 is TGTGCCAGCCTATTGCGGGACAGGGGCTACGAGCAGTACTTC.

This clone showed up just a few times. This chain joins TRBV25-1 and TRBJ2-2, with D possibly being TRBD1 (5 bases). Germline assignment: CDR1 MGHDK and CDR2 SYGVNS. The CDR3 is 13 amino acids. The V end was cut by 4 bases, the J end by 6 bases, with 9 bases between. CDR3 in DNA: TGTGCCAGCAGTGGTCAAGGGGCCGGGGAGCTGTTTTTT. This gives the protein CASSGQGAGELFF.

This chain links TRBV7-8 with TRBJ2-1, with D possibly matching TRBD2 (5 bases). Germline loops: CDR1 SGHVS, CDR2 FQNEAQ. Trimming cost V 1 base and J 4 bases, with 11 bases left between them. The CDR3 is 15 amino acids. Here the CDR3 DNA reads TGTGCCAGCAGCTTAGGGGCTAGCACATACAATGAGCAGTTCTTC. It is translated as CASSLGASTYNEQFF.

The chain has TRBV5-1 and TRBJ1-1; no firm D call. Germline V lookup: CDR1 SGHRS, CDR2 YFSETQ. V shed 2 bases and J shed 1 base, with 15 bases lying between them. The CDR3 contains 16 residues. The CDR3 spells CASSLSSRPPNTEAFF. The DNA for the CDR3 is TGCGCCAGCAGCTTAAGTTCTAGACCTCCGAACACTGAAGCTTTCTTT.

The chain has TRBV25-1 and TRBJ2-7, with a possible D match to TRBD2 (5 bases). The V and J ends lost 6 bases and 4 bases respectively, with 13 bases between them. The CDR3 spans 13 residues. Germline V gives CDR1 MGHDK, CDR2 SYGVNS. CDR3 DNA sequence: TGTGCCAGCAGCCCCAAAGAGGGTTACGAGCAGTACTTC. Its protein product is CASSPKEGYEQYF.

The V gene is TRBV30, the J gene TRBJ2-7, with D perhaps matching TRBD2 (5 bases). The CDR3 runs 13 residues. Germline V gene lookup returns CDR1 GTSNPN and CDR2 SVGIG (reference sequence). The ends were cut back, 5 bases at V and 0 bases at J, with 11 bases in the middle. The DNA for the CDR3 is TGTGCCTGGGCGGACGGGAACTCCTACGAGCAGTACTTC. It translates to CAWADGNSYEQYF.

This chain connects TRBV2 to TRBJ2-1, with 11 positions matching TRBD1. Germline lookup yields CDR1 SNHLY and CDR2 FYNNEI. The CDR3 loop spans 17 amino acids. V shed 3 bases and J 8 bases; nucleotides not matched to a gene: 12. CDR3 sequence (DNA): TGTGCCAGCAGTGATGGGACAGGGGGTAAAGTTTACGATGAGCAGTTCTTC. This gives the protein CASSDGTGGKVYDEQFF.

A remark on this clone: The identical CDR3 is also encoded by other nucleotide sequences in the sample. V and J are TRBV28 and TRBJ1-4; TRBD1 aligns across 9 bases. V was clipped by 4 bases and J by 7 bases; unmatched bases: 4. Germline lookup yields CDR1 MDHEN and CDR2 SYDVKM. The CDR3 runs to 14 residues. The CDR3: CASSSDRGIEKLFF. The CDR3 DNA is TGTGCCAGCAGTTCCGACAGGGGGATTGAAAAACTGTTTTTT.

The rearrangement joins TRBV27 to TRBJ2-1; no clear D. Trimming left V 6 bases short and J 4 bases short, with 16 bases between. CDR1 MNHEY and CDR2 SMNVEV come from the germline V gene (reference sequence). The CDR3 consists of 15 residues. For the CDR3, the DNA is TGTGCCAGCAGCCTGGCCTCTCAAGGGTACAATGAGCAGTTCTTC. As protein: CASSLASQGYNEQFF.

The rearrangement links TRBV27 to TRBJ2-3; TRBD1 or TRBD2 may be the D gene (5 bases each). Trimming pared 1 base from V and 1 base from J, leaving 12 bases between. The CDR3 is 16 residues long. Germline CDR1 is MNHEY and CDR2 is SMNVEV (reference sequence). The CDR3 bases are TGTGCCAGCAGTTTATTGGGAGCACAGGGCACAGATACGCAGTATTTT. This translates into CASSLLGAQGTDTQYF.

J is TRBJ1-5 and V is TRBV6-1, with D tentatively TRBD1 (5 bases). The V end lost 1 base, the J end lost 3 bases, and 13 bases lay between the germline ends. Germline values: CDR1 MNHNS, CDR2 SASEGT. This CDR3 spans 16 amino acids. The CDR3 DNA follows: TGTGCCAGCAGTGAAGGGGGCAGAGTTTTCAATCAGCCCCAGCATTTT. Protein sequence: CASSEGGRVFNQPQHF.

The chain carries TRBV11-2 and TRBJ2-2; 12 bases are a match to TRBD2. The CDR3 sequence is 16 residues long. Germline V gene sequence: CDR1 SGHAT, CDR2 FQNNGV. V shed 7 bases and J 0 bases; nucleotides not matched to a gene: 3. This chain's CDR3 is CASTGLAGTNTGELFF. The CDR3 nucleotides are TGTGCCAGCACCGGACTAGCGGGAACGAACACCGGGGAGCTGTTTTTT.

V is TRBV29-1 and J is TRBJ2-5, with a weak D call TRBD2 (6 bases). Per the germline V gene, CDR1 is SQVTM and CDR2 is ANQGSEA. The CDR3 has 13 amino acids. V shed 6 bases and J shed 5 bases, with 16 bases lying between them. In DNA form, the CDR3 reads TGCAGCGTCGGAGGGAGCTCGGGGGAGACCCAGTACTTC. Translated: CSVGGSSGETQYF.

CDR3 sequence: CAISESRGPSNQPQHF. The CDR3 DNA is TGTGCCATCAGTGAGTCGAGGGGTCCTAGCAATCAGCCCCAGCATTTT. This chain uses TRBV10-3 with TRBJ1-5; possible D gene TRBD1, 5 bases. Germline-derived CDR1 and CDR2 are ENHRY and SYGVKD. CDR3 length: 16 residues. Trimming removed 0 bases at V and 0 bases at J, with 9 bases between.

The V gene is TRBV27, the J gene TRBJ2-7, with D perhaps TRBD2 (5 bases). Per germline, CDR1 MNHEY and CDR2 SMNVEV (reference sequence). Trimming removed 8 bases from V and 2 bases from J, with 13 bases in between. CDR3 length equals 13 residues. CDR3: CASGGGTAYEQYF. DNA for the CDR3: TGTGCCAGCGGAGGCGGAACCGCCTACGAGCAGTACTTC.

This rearrangement joins TRBV5-4 to TRBJ2-2, with a weak D call TRBD1 (6 bases). The germline V gene encodes CDR1 SGHNT and CDR2 YYREEE (reference sequence). The CDR3 has 13 residues. The V end lost 4 bases, the J end lost 5 bases, and 9 bases lay between the germline ends. The CDR3 sequence: CASSGTTTGELFF. As DNA, the CDR3 is TGTGCCAGCAGCGGGACAACTACCGGGGAGCTGTTTTTT.

This chain links TRBV19 with TRBJ2-3, with 9 bases lining up with TRBD2. Germline loops: CDR1 LNHDA, CDR2 SQIVND (reference sequence). V trimming: 4 bases; J trimming: 1 base; junction bases outside the gene matches: 9. The CDR3 loop spans 17 amino acids. The CDR3, as DNA: TGTGCCAGTAGTAAGAGGCTAGCGGGAACACGCACAGATACGCAGTATTTT. Translation gives CASSKRLAGTRTDTQYF.

The CDR3 loop reads CASSGPRGNIQYF. In DNA form, the CDR3 reads TGCGCCAGCAGCGGACCGAGGGGAAACATTCAGTACTTC. V and J are TRBV10-1 and TRBJ2-4, with D perhaps given as TRBD1 or TRBD2 (5 bases each). Germline CDR1 is WNHNN and CDR2 is SYGVQD (reference sequence). Trimming removed 6 bases from V and 6 bases from J, with 12 bases in between. The CDR3 extends over 13 amino acids.